This T cell receptor beta chain emerged from a study of shared clonotypes between healthy human individuals. Researchers ran the assay at a deep level. Method: immunoSEQ multiplex PCR; TCRdb's copy keeps in-frame clones and lacks some. The sample lists around 640,000 clones, approximately 96% occurring once. Findings and caveats of the study: Shared across four donors were 5% to 6% of the naive CD4 clonotypes. Apart from blood, nothing was sampled; tissue repertoires likely differ.

Positively selected for CCR7, the CD45RO-negative cells used as naive CD8 cells excluded terminally differentiated effector memory CD45RA+ cells. In regard to this clone: Its antigen is currently unknown.

This TCR came from a woman in her 30s in good health. Material for sequencing was naive CD8+ T cells sorted from blood.

In DNA form, the CDR3 reads TGTGCCAGCAGCTTAATCGGATTTGTGGGGAGCAAAAACATTCAGTACTTC. Amino acids: CASSLIGFVGSKNIQYF. The chain has TRBV11-1 and TRBJ2-4; possibly TRBD2 for D (5 bases). The V gene's germline CDR1 is SGHAT and CDR2 FQDESV (reference sequence). The CDR3 runs 17 residues. Deletions cut 2 bases from V and 3 bases from J, with 17 bases between.